The T cell receptor beta chain under discussion was sequenced for a study of shared clonotypes between healthy human individuals. Assay: immunoSEQ multiplex PCR; the TCRdb copy retains only in-frame clones and omits some. The sample yields approximately 2.5 million clones, approximately 94% seen once. A note on this clone: The DNA is omitted, as the CDR3 cannot be located on it reliably, and the CDR3 follows TCRdb's listing.

Sequencing was carried out using naive CD4+ T cells from PBMCs. Indicated subset: CD45RA+ positively selected. The sequence was collected from a man younger than 35 in good health. Some clones in this sample may be carry-over from other donors' samples.

CDR3 loop: CASSFGNGYTF. The J gene is TRBJ1-2, the V gene TRBV5-4. Germline assignment: CDR1 SGHNT and CDR2 YYREEE (reference sequence). Termini included, the CDR3 measures 11 amino acids.